This T cell receptor beta chain was documented in a study of T cell responses to AZD1222 COVID-19 vaccine. The study, taken as a whole, reports: Close to half of all spike-specific TCRs reportedly target regions of the variants that are unmutated. Spike was spanned by vaccine-associated CD4 TCRs, which were dominant at 160-218 and 743-854.

This CDR3 spans 13 amino acids. In germline, CDR1 is LNHNV, CDR2 YYDKDF (reference sequence). V was cut by 5 bases and J by 0 bases, with 8 bases left in between. A note on this clone: Its antigen remains unknown.

Repertoires were generated with immunoSEQ multiplex PCR, while TCRdb's copy carries only in-frame clones and drops some. The sample lists more than 250,000 clones; 85% to 95% were seen once. This TCR was sampled from an adult in good health. Specimen: peripheral blood, collected on day 0 of AZD1222 vaccination. The J gene is TRBJ2-7, the V gene TRBV15; D call uncertain. The CDR3 loop reads CATSGSFSYEQYF. Written as DNA, the CDR3 is TGTGCCACCAGCGGCAGTTTCTCCTACGAGCAGTACTTC.